The 22 T cell receptor beta chains reported below all come from one sample, sequenced in a study of blood T cell repertoires in COVID-19. Generated by immunoSEQ multiplex PCR, the TCRdb table keeps only in-frame clones and is missing some. Among 65,000 or so clones, roughly 80% were seen once, and the ten largest hold around 0.91%. Sequencing input: peripheral blood. All receptors come from an older woman with acute or convalescent COVID-19.

The J gene is TRBJ2-7, the V gene TRBV18; D is undetermined. This CDR3 contains 14 residues. Germline V gives CDR1 KGHSH, CDR2 LQKENI. Between the trimmed V and J ends, which lost 0 bases and 0 bases, there was a span of 6 bases. CDR3 nucleotide sequence: TGTGCCAGCTCACCACCGGTCAGCTCCTACGAGCAGTACTTC. Its protein product is CASSPPVSSYEQYF.

The V gene is TRBV5-1, the J gene TRBJ1-6; possibly TRBD1 for D (6 bases). The ends were cut back, 2 bases at V and 5 bases at J, with 8 bases in the middle. This CDR3 comprises 14 residues. Germline CDR1 reads SGHRS; CDR2 reads YFSETQ. The CDR3 region has the DNA TGCGCCAGCAGCTTCGGGACAAATAATTCACCCCTCCACTTT. This sequence encodes CASSFGTNNSPLHF.

The chain combines TRBV6-4 with TRBJ1-2, with a possible D match to TRBD1 (6 bases). Germline CDR1 is MRHNA and CDR2 is SNTAGT. This CDR3 has 13 amino acids. Trimming stripped 7 bases from V and 2 bases from J, with 11 bases between. For the CDR3, the DNA is TGTGCCAGCACCCTGGGACAAAACTATGGCTACACCTTC. Protein sequence: CASTLGQNYGYTF.

This clone has only one observation. The chain combines TRBV5-1 with TRBJ2-1; 8 positions match TRBD2. From germline, CDR1 is SGHRS and CDR2 YFSETQ. The CDR3 covers 16 residues. V lost 0 bases, J lost 7 bases, and 9 bases stayed unmatched. CDR3 bases: TGCGCCAGCAGCTTGGCCGAGCGGGGGCCCGTTAATGAGCAGTTCTTC. It translates to CASSLAERGPVNEQFF.

The genes are TRBV7-2 and TRBJ1-1; D unresolved. The CDR3 has 12 residues. With 1 base removed from V and 4 bases from J, the gap between germline ends came to 4 bases. The germline V gene encodes CDR1 SGHTA and CDR2 FQGNSA. The CDR3 protein is CASSLDRTEAFF. For the CDR3, the DNA is TGTGCCAGCAGCTTAGATCGCACTGAAGCTTTCTTT.

The V gene is TRBV11-3, the J gene TRBJ2-5, with 10 bases fitting TRBD2. With 1 base clipped from V and 5 bases from J, the junction kept 4 bases outside the gene matches. The germline gives CDR1 SGHNT, CDR2 YENEEA. The CDR3 is 15 residues long. CDR3 DNA: TGTGCCAGCAGCTTAGGCTCTAGCGGGGGTGAGACCCAGTACTTC. The encoded protein is CASSLGSSGGETQYF.

The genes are TRBV18 and TRBJ1-1; possible D gene TRBD1, 5 bases. Looked up from germline, CDR1 is KGHSH and CDR2 is LQKENI. Trimming removed 4 bases from V and 1 base from J, with 13 bases in between. This CDR3 is built from 15 residues. CDR3 residues: CASSQRQTSNTEAFF. The DNA of the CDR3 is TGTGCCAGCTCACAACGACAGACTTCGAACACTGAAGCTTTCTTT.

CDR3: CAISLTGSSYEQYF. CDR3 sequence (DNA): TGTGCCATCAGTTTGACAGGGAGCTCCTACGAGCAGTACTTC. The V call is TRBV10-3, the J call TRBJ2-7, with 7 bases aligning to TRBD1. There are 14 residues in the CDR3. Germline assignment: CDR1 ENHRY and CDR2 SYGVKD. Trimming removed 5 bases from V and 0 bases from J; junction bases left unmatched: 4.

The chain recombines TRBV6-1 with TRBJ2-1; 14 bases are a match to TRBD2. This CDR3 has 17 residues. After removal of 2 bases from V and 6 bases from J, the junction contained 6 bases not matched to a gene. The germline gives CDR1 MNHNS, CDR2 SASEGT. The CDR3 DNA reads as TGTGCCAGCAGTGAAATGACTAGCGGGAGGGCTAGCAATGAGCAGTTCTTC. Protein: CASSEMTSGRASNEQFF.

This clone showed up just once. The gene calls are TRBV12-3 or TRBV12-4 and TRBJ1-6; D possibly corresponds to TRBD1 (5 bases). Trimming cost V 8 bases and J 10 bases, with 15 bases left between them. There are 13 residues in the CDR3. The CDR3, as DNA: TGTGCCAGCTGGGGGGGGGTGAGCTCACCCCTCCACTTT. Translated: CASWGGVSSPLHF.

The chain recombines TRBV30 with TRBJ1-1, with D unresolved. Germline V gives CDR1 GTSNPN, CDR2 SVGIG (reference sequence). The germline V and J ends were trimmed by 4 bases and 1 base, with 13 bases remaining between them. The CDR3 runs 14 residues. CDR3 region: CAWKAAVPNTEAFF. CDR3 DNA: TGTGCCTGGAAGGCGGCTGTTCCGAACACTGAAGCTTTCTTT. The full variable domain, rest sourced from reference TRBV30 and TRBJ1-1, is SQTIHQWPATLVQPVGSPLSLECTVEGTSNPNLYWYRQAAGRGLQLLFYSVGIGQISSEVPQNLSASRPQDRQFILSSKKLLLSDSGFYLCAWKAAVPNTEAFFGQGTRLTVV.

There are a few counts of this clone. The chain combines TRBV3-1 (or the pseudogene TRBV3-2) with TRBJ2-7; the match to TRBD1 covers 9 bases. The V gene end was trimmed by 1 base and the J gene end by 6 bases; junction bases not matched to a gene: 7. The CDR3 runs to 15 residues. Germline lookup yields CDR1 LGHDT and CDR2 YNNKEL (reference sequence). The CDR3 DNA reads TGTGCCAGCAGCCAAGGGGACAGGGTACTTTCCGAGCAGTACTTC. Encoded protein: CASSQGDRVLSEQYF.

The CDR3 DNA follows: TGTGCCAGCAGTGAAGAGGACAGGGGGAACACTGAAGCTTTCTTT. Protein: CASSEEDRGNTEAFF. This chain joins TRBV6-1 and TRBJ1-1; 9 bases agree with TRBD1. The CDR3 is 15 residues long. Trimming at V came to 1 base and at J to 1 base, leaving 1 base not matched to a gene. CDR1 MNHNS and CDR2 SASEGT come from the germline V gene.

The rearrangement uses TRBV19 and TRBJ2-3, with 12 bases identical to TRBD2. Germline CDR1 is LNHDA and CDR2 is SQIVND (reference sequence). J gave up 6 bases and V 5 bases, and 12 bases lay outside the gene matches. The CDR3 runs 17 residues. CDR3: CASSLRTSGDLFDTQYF. For the CDR3, the DNA is TGTGCCAGTAGTCTCCGGACTAGCGGGGATCTTTTCGATACGCAGTATTTT.

This clone has only one observation. The gene calls are TRBV9 and TRBJ1-3; TRBD1 might be the D (5 bases). The CDR3 loop spans 14 amino acids. The V gene's germline CDR1 is SGDLS and CDR2 YYNGEE. Trimming cost V 4 bases and J 4 bases, with 12 bases left between them. The CDR3 is CASSFRGEGNTIYF. The DNA for the CDR3 is TGTGCCAGCAGCTTCCGGGGGGAAGGAAACACCATATATTTT.

The sample holds one count of this clone. The rearrangement uses TRBV2 and TRBJ1-1; D unresolved. Germline CDR1 reads SNHLY; CDR2 reads FYNNEI. The CDR3 is 14 residues long. V was clipped by 2 bases and J by 3 bases, with 10 bases between them. CDR3 DNA: TGTGCCAGCAGTGAATATCGGTTGGACACTGAAGCTTTCTTT. This codes for CASSEYRLDTEAFF.

V and J are TRBV7-9 and TRBJ1-1; a possible D gene is TRBD1 (5 bases). This CDR3 comprises 12 residues. Germline lookup yields CDR1 SEHNR and CDR2 FQNEAQ (reference sequence). Trimming stripped 4 bases from V and 7 bases from J, with 10 bases between. CDR3 DNA: TGTGCCAGCAGCTCTCAGGGAAGTGAAGCTTTCTTT. It specifies CASSSQGSEAFF.

This chain joins TRBV19 and TRBJ2-2; TRBD1 matches 8 bases. V was pared by 6 bases and J by 5 bases, with 5 bases of the junction left unmatched. The germline V gene has CDR1 LNHDA and CDR2 SQIVND (reference sequence). The CDR3 runs 14 residues. CDR3 sequence reads: CASRGTGITGELFF. In DNA form, the CDR3 reads TGTGCCAGTAGGGGGACAGGCATTACCGGGGAGCTGTTTTTT. Together with reference TRBV19 and TRBJ2-2, the CDR3 gives the full variable domain: DGGITQSPKYLFRKEGQNVTLSCEQNLNHDAMYWYRQDPGQGLRLIYYSQIVNDFQKGDIAEGYSVSREKKESFPLTVTSAQKNPTAFYLCASRGTGITGELFFGEGSRLTVL.

This chain joins TRBV2 and TRBJ1-1; TRBD1 agrees at 10 bases. The CDR3 totals 14 residues. Unmatched junction bases numbered 2, after V lost 6 bases and J lost 1 base. CDR1 is SNHLY, CDR2 FYNNEI, per germline. For the CDR3, the DNA is TGTGCCAGCAGAGACAGGGGGCCGAACACTGAAGCTTTCTTT. It encodes CASRDRGPNTEAFF.

This clone showed up just once. The V gene is TRBV10-1, the J gene TRBJ2-2, with D tentatively TRBD2 (5 bases). The CDR3 runs to 12 residues. The V end lost 5 bases, the J end lost 5 bases, and 6 bases lay between the germline ends. Germline lookup yields CDR1 WNHNN and CDR2 SYGVQD (reference sequence). Written as DNA, the CDR3 is TGCGCCAGCAGTCGAGGGACCGGGGAGCTGTTTTTT. Translation: CASSRGTGELFF.

V and J are TRBV5-1 and TRBJ2-2; D unclear. Looked up from germline, CDR1 is SGHRS and CDR2 is YFSETQ. Trimming left V 4 bases short and J 1 base short, with 8 bases between. The CDR3 length is 14 residues. DNA of the CDR3: TGCGCCAGCAGCGCCAGACAGAACACCGGGGAGCTGTTTTTT. Translating it yields CASSARQNTGELFF.

The CDR3 loop is CASSPPHTQNTEAFF. The CDR3 DNA reads as TGTGCCAGCAGCCCACCCCACACGCAGAACACTGAAGCTTTCTTT. V gene TRBV9 combines with J gene TRBJ1-1; D uncertain. Per germline, CDR1 SGDLS and CDR2 YYNGEE. Trimming shortened V by 4 bases and J by 1 base, and 14 bases separated the two germline ends. The CDR3 is 15 residues long.